The T cell receptor (beta chain) described here comes from a study of T-cell memory formation after mild COVID-19. In its sample, this clonotype was seen a few times. In TCRdb, the 5' RACE reads were re-called with MiXCR into one record per CDR3 protein. The sample has approximately 410,000 distinct CDR3 sequences, under 25% seen once. The CDR3 is 15 residues long. This TCR was recovered from an adult woman who had mild COVID-19 (a few samples of this study predate the infection). Cell type and time point are not known. Sequenced sample: PBMCs or a T cell subset sorted from them (not recorded which). The chain is built from TRBV21-1 and TRBJ1-1; whether TRBD1, the table's D call, matches the DNA was not checked. TRBV21-1 is a documented pseudogene. The CDR3 coding sequence is TGTGCCAGCAGCAAAGGGGACAGGTACTACACTGAAGCTTTCTTT. This gives the protein CASSKGDRYYTEAFF.